This TCR beta chain was observed in a study of cytomegalovirus exposure and HLA in healthy donors (TCRdb year 2017). Looking at the study overall: According to an earlier analysis of 587 of the donors, some 170 million T cells yielded 117 million unique TCR beta sequences and roughly 280 Gb of sequence data. All discovery cohort repertoires had been generated on a single sequencing platform. Among the roughly 390 genotyped donors, approximately 82% belonged to the genetic ancestry cluster associated with self-reported Caucasian donors. Because of strong linkage in the cohort, roughly five DR-DQ haplotypes were treated as single units for association and clustering. An early release covering 550 to 650 HLA-typed donors comprised about 310 gigabases of sequencing data and 85 million or so unique TCR sequences. Donor age, sex, ethnicity and CMV serostatus were compiled together with the repertoire data. In a later analysis, previously published TCR beta repertoires from 666 donors were re-analyzed and high-resolution HLA genotyping was added so that TCR occurrence patterns could be studied. An earlier analysis of 587 of the donors used high-throughput TCR beta sequencing to judge whether each TCR beta V gene segment behaved as functional or pseudogenic. To predict cytomegalovirus infection status, the study combined high-throughput TCR immunosequencing, statistical association of individual TCRs with disease status, and machine learning. In addition to the first cohort of approximately 670 subjects, a separate validation cohort of around 110 different subjects was used. The number of donors typed differed by locus, with about 629-640 for A, B, C, DRB1 and DQB1, roughly 520 for DQA1, 600 to 610 for DPA1, and around 460 for DPB1. The later analysis used no new phenotypic data to find candidate immune exposures, relying instead on TCR beta sequences and their occurrence across donors. The study profiled the T cell repertoires of hundreds of subjects by immunosequencing and related them to cytomegalovirus serostatus. A later genetic analysis took genome-wide SNP genotypes for about 65% of the 666 donors and used that subset as a discovery cohort. HLA typing included class I and class II loci at four-digit resolution. Among over 350 genotyped donors of the cohort, an average of about 240,000 unique TCR beta nucleotide sequences were sequenced per donor, roughly 18% of them non-productive. The study aimed to test whether cataloging public T cell receptors could reveal signatures of past pathogen exposure. Broad study findings and their caveats: Roughly 15 rarely observed V segments, including chromosome 9 orphons, were excluded from the earlier analysis of several hundred of the donors because counts were too low. In a later genetic analysis, a missense DCLRE1C variant was associated with V-gene and J-gene trimming of TCR beta chains, and the association was replicated in an independent cohort. Correlated functional status among segregating V segments might be attributable to linkage disequilibrium, but an unknown experimental factor could not be ruled out. HLA typing was unavailable for some donors at each locus, so association tests used only the typed subset. A later analysis associated about 17,000 TCR beta sequences with specific HLA alleles at a false discovery rate of 0.05. In an earlier analysis of a few hundred of the donors, most TCR beta V segments were observed in productive rearrangements about 87% or about 30% of the time, broadly matching IMGT annotations. The classifier was reported to diagnose cytomegalovirus status with high specificity and sensitivity in both the original and validation cohorts. A later analysis found that TCR association rates varied across HLA loci, with DRB1 alleles showing the most associated TCRs and HLA-C alleles the fewest. Three of the identified cytomegalovirus-associated TCR beta chains were confirmed in vitro to be specific for cytomegalovirus antigens. Across donors, most TCR sequences were observed very rarely, whereas some public TCRs were present in many individuals. According to a later analysis, parvovirus B19, influenza, CMV and Epstein-Barr virus appeared linked to several top co-occurrence clusters. A later analysis found that most CMV-associated TCR beta chains appeared HLA-restricted, with HLA associations seemingly driven largely by CMV exposure. This cohort had only TCR beta chains sequenced, and the lack of alpha or paired-chain data limited which features could be detected. In a later genetic analysis, fewer N-insertions in productive TCRs were reported among donors in an Asian-associated ancestry cluster than the approximately 710-donor mean. Immune exposure information for the cohort was limited to CMV serostatus. Sequencing depth was assumed to be roughly uniform across donors in the presence/absence analyses, though that assumption may not hold. When HLA alleles, especially DR and DQ, strongly co-occurred, attributing TCR associations to individual alleles was difficult. The study gave a list of 150 to 200 TCR beta chains associated with cytomegalovirus. The sequencing pipeline was judged likely to have produced a cluster of highly shared sequence variants as a technical artifact. Some IMGT-functional V segments, including TRBV6-2 and TRBV6-3, could not be told apart with the 87-base-pair reads, so those segments were excluded. A later analysis found that HLA-associated TCR beta chains were more clonally expanded and had lower generation probabilities than equally common non-associated chains. The authors suggested that the approach could potentially be extended to other disease states and immunological phenotypes. A further reported finding was that TCR beta sequences accurately predicted the HLA-A and HLA-B alleles for most subjects in the first cohort.

Clipping removes 4 bases from V and 1 base from J, with 8 as the unmatched junction base count. The CDR3 has 16 amino acids, counting the end cysteine and phenylalanine. Only the CDR3 portion is preserved as DNA: 48 bases, with reading frame beginning at the first base. Via the germline V gene (reference sequence), CDR1 is MNHEY and CDR2 SMNVEV. The cohort was made up of roughly 670 healthy bone marrow donors. At the time of sampling, every cohort member was nominally healthy, though immune exposures that went unrecorded were likely present. The donor tested CMV seronegative and was one of the 352 seronegative cohort members. A peripheral blood sample was collected from each donor, and TCR beta sequencing was performed on peripheral blood mononuclear cells. Genomic DNA was extracted from the blood cell samples with the Qiagen DNeasy Blood Extraction Kit. Concerning this clone itself: This clone's antigen is unknown. Nothing much larger sits one base from this clone, and base qualities are not available.

Libraries came from the immunoSEQ multiplex PCR assay. A mixture of 60 forward primers for TCR Vbeta segments and 13 reverse primers for TCR Jbeta segments was used in the multiplex PCR. Amplification of the CDR3 region of rearranged TCR beta genes was performed with a multiplex PCR assay on genomic DNA. The Illumina HiSeq System was used to sequence the amplified TCR beta libraries as 87-base-pair reads. From the authors' description of their analysis: In a later analysis, tens of millions of unique TCR beta chains were counted across the approximately 640 repertoires, and some 10 million of these chains were shared by at least two donors. A nearest-neighbor algorithm error-corrected the raw reads and collapsed the reads into unique sequences, merging closely related sequences to remove PCR and sequencing errors. V, D and J gene segments were assigned by aligning CDR3 sequences to IMGT reference sequences. Each retained sequence needed at least a six-nucleotide match to both a V gene segment and a J gene segment. A rearrangement was called productive if the CDR3 had no stop codons and remained in frame with V and J, and every other rearrangement was called non-productive. CDR3 was defined according to IMGT convention as the region running from the second conserved V-encoded cysteine to the conserved J-encoded phenylalanine. Sequences without an unambiguous match to a single V gene segment were excluded from the earlier analysis of a few hundred of the donors. In an earlier analysis of 450 to 700 of the donors, V segments were called functional above 56.7% productive rearrangements and were called segregating when the between-donor standard deviation exceeded 5%. A statistical classification framework was developed to diagnose cytomegalovirus status using the catalog of TCR beta chain sequences. In a later analysis, V and J genes were assigned by comparing TCR nucleotide sequences against IMGT/GENE-DB human TR gene sequences. The TCRdist pipeline was used in a later analysis to assign CDR3 sequences and most-parsimonious VDJ recombination scenarios. In a later analysis, each TCR beta chain was defined by its CDR3 amino acid sequence together with its V-gene family, and reads lacking a unique V-gene family were excluded. To address suspected cross-contamination and a sequencing artifact, a later analysis removed around 600 highly shared, low-generation-probability nucleotide sequences. For each public chain, a later analysis derived a clonal expansion index from normalized ranks of inferred template counts within each repertoire. In a later analysis, generation probabilities were computed using a VDJ recombination model fitted to out-of-frame rearrangements, and the results were checked against IGoR. In a later analysis, hypergeometric tests were used to score TCR-TCR, TCR-HLA and TCR-CMV co-occurrence, with a repertoire-size bias correction applied to TCR pairs. In a later analysis, false discovery rates were estimated by permuting HLA or CMV assignments 20 times. In a later analysis, co-occurring TCRs were grouped with DBSCAN, and TCRdist sequence similarity was added when clustering was performed within HLA-allele-positive subsets. Repertoires with fewer than 30,000 or more than 120,000 public chains, plus five repertoires with anomalous nucleotide sharing, were excluded from co-occurrence clustering. The clones in this table, taken by TCRdb from immuneACCESS, are in-frame only. Not every clone is retained; where verified, under half of the shortfall comes from an unresolved V gene, and the cause of the rest is unknown. V and J calls and clone size are those listed in that table; D and trimming were worked out from the DNA. This sample has roughly 160,000 clones in its table, and roughly 80% of those were observed once. The ten largest clones add up to about 4.3% of the sample.

Source material: PBMCs. This TCR derives from a young man in good health and CMV-seronegative. The rearrangement joined TRBV27 to TRBJ2-7, and TRBD2 matches 9 of the central bases. CDR3 loop: CASSSVGTSRSYEQYF. The sequenced DNA is TGTGCCAGCAGTTCCGTCGGGACTAGCAGGTCCTACGAGCAGTACTTC.